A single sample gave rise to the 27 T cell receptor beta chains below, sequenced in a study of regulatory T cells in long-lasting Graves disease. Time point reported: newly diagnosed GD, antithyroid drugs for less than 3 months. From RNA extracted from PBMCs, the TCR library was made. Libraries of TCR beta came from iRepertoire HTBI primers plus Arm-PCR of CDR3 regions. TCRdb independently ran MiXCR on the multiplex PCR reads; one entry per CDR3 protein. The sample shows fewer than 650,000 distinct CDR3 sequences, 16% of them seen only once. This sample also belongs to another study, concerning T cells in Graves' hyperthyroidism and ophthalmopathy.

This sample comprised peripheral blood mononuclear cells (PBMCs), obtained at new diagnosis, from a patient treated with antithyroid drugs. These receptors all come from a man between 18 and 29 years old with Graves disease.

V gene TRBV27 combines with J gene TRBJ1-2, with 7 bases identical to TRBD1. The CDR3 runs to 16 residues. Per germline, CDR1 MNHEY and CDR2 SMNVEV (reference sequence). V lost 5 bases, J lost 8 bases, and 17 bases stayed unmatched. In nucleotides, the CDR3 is TGTGCCAGCAGTACCAGACAGGGCTCGAGAAAAGTCGGCTACACCTTC. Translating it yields CASSTRQGSRKVGYTF.

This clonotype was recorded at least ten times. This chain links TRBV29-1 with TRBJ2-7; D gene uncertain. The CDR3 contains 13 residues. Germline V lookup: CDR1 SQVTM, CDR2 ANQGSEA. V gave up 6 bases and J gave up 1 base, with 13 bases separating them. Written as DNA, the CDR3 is TGCAGCGTGGCAACGACACATTCCTACGAGCAGTACTTC. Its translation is CSVATTHSYEQYF.

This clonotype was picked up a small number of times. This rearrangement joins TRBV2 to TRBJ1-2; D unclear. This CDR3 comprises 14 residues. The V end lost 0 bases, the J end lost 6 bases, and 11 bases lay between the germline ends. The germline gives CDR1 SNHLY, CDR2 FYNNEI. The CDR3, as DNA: TGTGCCAGCAGTGAAGCAGCAGGAGTAAATGGCTACACCTTC. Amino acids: CASSEAAGVNGYTF.

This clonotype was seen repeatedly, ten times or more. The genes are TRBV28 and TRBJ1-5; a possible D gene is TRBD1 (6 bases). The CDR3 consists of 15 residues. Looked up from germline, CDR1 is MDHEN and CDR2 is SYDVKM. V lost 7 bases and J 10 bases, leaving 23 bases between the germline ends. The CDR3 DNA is TGTGCCAGCAACTACCCAGGGGTCGGCGGGAAACCCCAGCATTTT. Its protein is CASNYPGVGGKPQHF.

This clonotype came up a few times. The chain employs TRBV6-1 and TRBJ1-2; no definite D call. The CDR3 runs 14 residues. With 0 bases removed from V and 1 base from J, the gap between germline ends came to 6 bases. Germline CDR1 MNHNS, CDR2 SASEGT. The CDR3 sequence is CASSEAWGNYGYTF. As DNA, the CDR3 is TGTGCCAGCAGTGAAGCTTGGGGTAACTATGGCTACACCTTC.

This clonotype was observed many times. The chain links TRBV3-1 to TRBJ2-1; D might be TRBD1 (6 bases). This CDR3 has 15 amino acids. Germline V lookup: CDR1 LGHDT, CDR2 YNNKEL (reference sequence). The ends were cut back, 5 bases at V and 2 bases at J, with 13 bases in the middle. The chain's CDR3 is CASSVAGTTYNEQFF. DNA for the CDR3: TGTGCCAGCAGCGTTGCCGGGACAACCTACAATGAGCAGTTCTTC.

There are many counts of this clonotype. Here the CDR3 DNA reads TGTGCCTGGAGTGGCCCCCGTGGTGATGAGCCCCAGCATTTT. Translated: CAWSGPRGDEPQHF. The gene calls are TRBV30 and TRBJ1-5; D is uncertain. There are 14 residues in the CDR3. Between the trimmed V and J ends, which lost 1 base and 8 bases, there was a span of 15 bases. Germline V gene lookup returns CDR1 GTSNPN and CDR2 SVGIG (reference sequence).

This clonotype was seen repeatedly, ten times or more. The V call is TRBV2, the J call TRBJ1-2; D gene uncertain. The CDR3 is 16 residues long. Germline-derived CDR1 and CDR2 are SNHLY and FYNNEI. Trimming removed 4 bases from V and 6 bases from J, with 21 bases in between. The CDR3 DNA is TGTGCCAGCAGTGTCACCACCACCGCTCTATATGATGGCTACACCTTC. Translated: CASSVTTTALYDGYTF.

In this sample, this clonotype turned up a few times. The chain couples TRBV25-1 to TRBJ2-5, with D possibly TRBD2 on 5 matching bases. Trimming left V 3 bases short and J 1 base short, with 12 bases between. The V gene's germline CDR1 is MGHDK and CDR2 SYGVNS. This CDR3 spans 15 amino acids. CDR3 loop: CASSDHGGFQETQYF. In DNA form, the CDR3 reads TGTGCCAGCAGTGACCACGGAGGTTTCCAAGAGACCCAGTACTTC.

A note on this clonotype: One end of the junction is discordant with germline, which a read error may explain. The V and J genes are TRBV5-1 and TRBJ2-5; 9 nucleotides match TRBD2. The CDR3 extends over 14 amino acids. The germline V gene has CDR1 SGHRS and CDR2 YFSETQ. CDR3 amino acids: CAGSSSSGEETQYF. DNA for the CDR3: TGCGCCGGCAGCTCATCTAGCGGGGAAGAGACCCAGTACTTC.

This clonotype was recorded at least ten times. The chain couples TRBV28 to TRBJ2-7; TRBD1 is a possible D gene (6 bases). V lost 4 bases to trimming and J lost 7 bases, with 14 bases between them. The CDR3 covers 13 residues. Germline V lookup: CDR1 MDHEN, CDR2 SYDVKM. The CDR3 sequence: CASSSTGPGEQYF. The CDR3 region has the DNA TGTGCCAGCAGTTCGACAGGTCCTGGGGAGCAGTACTTC.

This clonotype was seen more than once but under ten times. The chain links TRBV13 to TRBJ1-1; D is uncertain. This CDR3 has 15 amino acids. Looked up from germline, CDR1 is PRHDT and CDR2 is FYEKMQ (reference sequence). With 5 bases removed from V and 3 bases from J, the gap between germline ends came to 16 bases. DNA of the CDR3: TGTGCCAGCAGCCGCAGATTGGGAGGGCACACTGAAGCTTTCTTT. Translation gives CASSRRLGGHTEAFF.

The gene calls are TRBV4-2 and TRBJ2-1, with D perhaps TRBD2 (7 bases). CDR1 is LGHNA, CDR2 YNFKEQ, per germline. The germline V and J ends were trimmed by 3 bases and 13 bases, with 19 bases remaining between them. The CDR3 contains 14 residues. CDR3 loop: CASSQGGAYGRQFF. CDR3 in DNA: TGTGCCAGCAGCCAGGGGGGGGCGTACGGACGCCAGTTCTTC.

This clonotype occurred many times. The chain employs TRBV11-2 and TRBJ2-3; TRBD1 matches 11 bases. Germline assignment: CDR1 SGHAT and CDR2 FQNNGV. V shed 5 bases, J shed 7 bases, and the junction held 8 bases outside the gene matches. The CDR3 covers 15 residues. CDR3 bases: TGTGCCAGCAGCACCCAGGACAGGGGGCGAAATACGCAGTATTTT. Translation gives CASSTQDRGRNTQYF.

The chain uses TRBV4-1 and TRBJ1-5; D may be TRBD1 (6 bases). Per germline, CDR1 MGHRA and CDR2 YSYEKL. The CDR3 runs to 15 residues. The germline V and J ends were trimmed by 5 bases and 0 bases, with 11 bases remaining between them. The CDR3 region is CASSVRGGSNQPQHF. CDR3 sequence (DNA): TGCGCCAGCAGCGTACGAGGGGGTAGCAATCAGCCCCAGCATTTT.

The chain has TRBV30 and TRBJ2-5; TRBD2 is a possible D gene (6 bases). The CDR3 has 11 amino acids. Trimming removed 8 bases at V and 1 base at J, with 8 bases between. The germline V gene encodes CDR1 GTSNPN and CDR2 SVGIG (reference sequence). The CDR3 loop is CARGVQETQYF. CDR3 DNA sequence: TGTGCCCGCGGGGTCCAAGAGACCCAGTACTTC.

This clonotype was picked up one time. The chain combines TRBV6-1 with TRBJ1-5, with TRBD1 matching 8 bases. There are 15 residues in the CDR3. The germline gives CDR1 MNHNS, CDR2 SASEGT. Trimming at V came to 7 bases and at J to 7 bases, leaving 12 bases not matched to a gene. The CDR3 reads CASNVYQGAKQPQHF. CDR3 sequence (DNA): TGTGCCAGCAATGTTTATCAGGGGGCGAAGCAGCCCCAGCATTTT.

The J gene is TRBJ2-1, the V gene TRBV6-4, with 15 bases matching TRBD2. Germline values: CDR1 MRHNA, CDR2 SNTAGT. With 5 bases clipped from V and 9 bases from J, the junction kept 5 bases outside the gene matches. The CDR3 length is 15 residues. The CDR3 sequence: CASSYWTSGRGEQFF. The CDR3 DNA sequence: TGTGCCAGCAGTTACTGGACTAGCGGGAGGGGTGAGCAGTTCTTC.

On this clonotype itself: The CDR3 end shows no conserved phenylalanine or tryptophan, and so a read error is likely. CDR3 in DNA: TGCGCCAGCAGCTTGATGGGACTAGCGGACCAAGAGACCCAGTACCTC. This sequence encodes CASSLMGLADQETQYL. The genes are TRBV5-1 and TRBJ2-5; TRBD2 agrees at 11 bases. This CDR3 has 16 residues. Germline V gene data show CDR1 as SGHRS and CDR2 as YFSETQ. The trim removed 1 base at V and 0 bases at J, leaving 2 bases unmatched.

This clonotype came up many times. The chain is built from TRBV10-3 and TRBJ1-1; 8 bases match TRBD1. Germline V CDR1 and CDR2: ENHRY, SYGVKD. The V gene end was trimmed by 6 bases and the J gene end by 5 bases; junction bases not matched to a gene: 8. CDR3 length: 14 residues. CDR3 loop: CAISRTGTATEAFF. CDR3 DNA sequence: TGTGCCATCAGCCGGACAGGGACGGCGACTGAAGCTTTCTTT.

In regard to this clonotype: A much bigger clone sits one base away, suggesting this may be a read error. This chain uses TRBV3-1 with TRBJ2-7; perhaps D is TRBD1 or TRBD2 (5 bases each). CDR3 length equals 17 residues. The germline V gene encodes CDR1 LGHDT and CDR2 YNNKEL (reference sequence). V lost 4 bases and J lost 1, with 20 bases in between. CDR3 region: CASSRPATAGISYEQYF. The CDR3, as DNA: TGTGCCAGCAGCCGTCCAGCGACAGCCGGGATTTCCTACGAGCAGTACTTC.

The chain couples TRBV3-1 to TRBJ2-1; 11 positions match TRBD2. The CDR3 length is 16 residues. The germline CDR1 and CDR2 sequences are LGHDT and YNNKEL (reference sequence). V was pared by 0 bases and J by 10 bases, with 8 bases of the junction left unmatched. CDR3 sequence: CASSQETSGTGGEQFF. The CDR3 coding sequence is TGTGCCAGCAGCCAAGAGACTAGCGGGACGGGGGGGGAGCAGTTCTTC.

The DNA of the CDR3 is TGTGCCAGCAGTTTAATTCCCCCCAGTAGCGGCCAAGAGACCCAGTACTTC. Translated: CASSLIPPSSGQETQYF. The chain recombines TRBV27 with TRBJ2-5; a weak D match, TRBD2 (6 bases). The V end was cut by 2 bases, the J end by 1 base, with 17 bases between. The CDR3 runs to 17 residues. CDR1 MNHEY and CDR2 SMNVEV come from the germline V gene (reference sequence).

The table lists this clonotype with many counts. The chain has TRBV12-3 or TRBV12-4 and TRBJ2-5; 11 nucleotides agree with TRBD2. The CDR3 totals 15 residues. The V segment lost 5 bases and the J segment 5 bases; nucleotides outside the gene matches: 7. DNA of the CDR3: TGTGCCAGCAGTGGAACTAGCGGGAGCTGGGAGACCCAGTACTTC. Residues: CASSGTSGSWETQYF.

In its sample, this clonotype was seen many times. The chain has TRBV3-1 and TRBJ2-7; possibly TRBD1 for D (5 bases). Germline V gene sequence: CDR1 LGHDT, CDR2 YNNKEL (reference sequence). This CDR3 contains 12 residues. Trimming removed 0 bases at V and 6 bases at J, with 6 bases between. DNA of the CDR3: TGTGCCAGCAGCCAAGAGGGGCGCGAGCAGTACTTC. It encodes CASSQEGREQYF.

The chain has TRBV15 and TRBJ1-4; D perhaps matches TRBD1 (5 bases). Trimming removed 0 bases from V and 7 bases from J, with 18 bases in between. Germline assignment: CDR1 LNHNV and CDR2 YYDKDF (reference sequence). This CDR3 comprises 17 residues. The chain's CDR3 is CATSREPPSGGSEKLFF. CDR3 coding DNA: TGTGCCACCAGCAGAGAACCTCCGAGTGGGGGGAGTGAAAAACTGTTTTTT.

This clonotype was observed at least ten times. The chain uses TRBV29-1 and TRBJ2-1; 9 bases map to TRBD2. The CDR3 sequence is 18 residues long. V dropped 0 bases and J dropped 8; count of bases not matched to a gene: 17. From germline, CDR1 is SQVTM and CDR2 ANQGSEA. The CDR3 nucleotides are TGCAGCGTTGAAGAGGGGAAGGTAGCGGGAGATGTTGACGATGAGCAGTTCTTC. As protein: CSVEEGKVAGDVDDEQFF.